This passage covers 17 T cell receptor beta chains from one sample sequenced in a study of low-dose radiotherapy and immunotherapy resistance in tumors (dated by TCRdb to between 2021 and 2024). First-strand cDNA was synthesized with Superscript III and a set of TRAV- and TRBV-specific primers, covering both TCRalpha and TCRbeta chains. A roughly 19-cycle PCR with Phusion amplified the TCRs, pairing a constant-region primer with the adapter that was attached to the V primers. Through fastp at Q25 and MiXCR, TCRdb rebuilt clones from the public reads, retaining in-frame beta chains. Identical CDR3 protein sequences are pooled into one entry, listed with their most common genes and DNA. This sample is represented by 12,000 to 15,000 distinct CDR3 sequences; roughly 48% of them were singletons. About 4% of the sample is taken by the ten largest. All receptors come from a human donor with advanced metastatic prostate, ovarian, gallbladder or colorectal cancer (not recorded which). This table probably holds off-target reads from a library built for another chain.

V and J are TRBV12-3 or TRBV12-4 and TRBJ2-2; 9 bases match TRBD2. V dropped 5 bases and J dropped 2; count of bases not matched to a gene: 6. The CDR3 covers 16 residues. The CDR3 bases are TGTGCCAGCAGTCGAGGGACTAGCAGTAACACCGGGGAGCTGTTTTTT. It translates to CASSRGTSSNTGELFF.

This clonotype was counted between two and nine times. V gene TRBV5-1 combines with J gene TRBJ2-1, with D possibly matching TRBD2 (6 bases). The V gene lost 0 bases and the J gene lost 0 bases, with 13 bases spanning the gap. The length of the CDR3 is 17 residues. Germline-derived CDR1 and CDR2 are SGHRS and YFSETQ. Here the CDR3 DNA reads TGCGCCAGCAGCTTGGCCGGGGGTTTCTCCTCCTACAATGAGCAGTTCTTC. Residues: CASSLAGGFSSYNEQFF.

This clonotype was observed a handful of times. V usage is TRBV20-1 and J usage is TRBJ2-3; D uncertain. Germline CDR1 is DFQATT and CDR2 is SNEGSKA (reference sequence). With 6 bases removed from V and 4 bases from J, the gap between germline ends came to 20 bases. This CDR3 region has 15 residues. Written as DNA, the CDR3 is TGCAGTGCCCACCAGGCGAGCCTGGGCGCAGATACGCAGTATTTT. Its translation is CSAHQASLGADTQYF.

V is TRBV5-1 and J is TRBJ1-1, with D possibly TRBD1 on 5 matching bases. The CDR3 has 14 amino acids. The V gene lost 1 base and the J gene lost 3 bases, with 10 bases spanning the gap. The germline CDR1 and CDR2 sequences are SGHRS and YFSETQ. This chain's CDR3 is CASSLTGTHTEAFF. CDR3 DNA: TGCGCCAGCAGCTTGACGGGGACCCACACTGAAGCTTTCTTT.

The chain combines TRBV14 with TRBJ2-7; 8 nucleotides agree with TRBD1. There are 15 residues in the CDR3. Looked up from germline, CDR1 is SGHDN and CDR2 is FVKESK. V trimming: 1 base; J trimming: 4 bases; junction bases outside the gene matches: 6. The CDR3 is CASSQVTGGRYEQYF. CDR3 DNA sequence: TGTGCCAGCAGCCAAGTCACAGGGGGAAGGTACGAGCAGTACTTC. Together with reference TRBV14 and TRBJ2-7, the CDR3 gives the full variable domain: EAGVTQFPSHSVIEKGQTVTLRCDPISGHDNLYWYRRVMGKEIKFLLHFVKESKQDESGMPNNRFLAERTGGTYSTLKVQPAELEDSGVYFCASSQVTGGRYEQYFGPGTRLTVT.

This clonotype was counted only a few times. As DNA, the CDR3 is TGTGCCAGCAGCTTAGAGCCCTATGAAAAACTGTTTTTT. The encoded protein is CASSLEPYEKLFF. The chain joins TRBV7-2 to TRBJ1-4; D is undetermined. Per germline, CDR1 SGHTA and CDR2 FQGNSA. CDR3 length: 13 amino acids. V dropped 1 base and J dropped 6 bases, with 6 bases sitting between them.

The rearrangement links TRBV12-3 or TRBV12-4 to TRBJ1-1; D unclear. The CDR3 has 14 residues. The ends were cut back, 2 bases at V and 0 bases at J, with 7 bases in the middle. CDR3 loop: CASSLSPLNTEAFF. CDR3 DNA sequence: TGTGCCAGCAGTTTAAGTCCGTTGAACACTGAAGCTTTCTTT.

The rearrangement joins TRBV6-2 or TRBV6-3 to TRBJ2-2; a weak D match, TRBD1 (6 bases). Trimming pared 11 bases from V and 0 bases from J, leaving 13 bases between. The germline gives CDR1 MNHEY, CDR2 SVGEGT. The CDR3 has 14 residues. CDR3 sequence (DNA): TGTGCCTCTTTCGACAGGCCGAACACCGGGGAGCTGTTTTTT. Translation gives CASFDRPNTGELFF.

V is TRBV11-2 and J is TRBJ2-3; 16 bases agree with TRBD2. Germline V gene data show CDR1 as SGHAT and CDR2 as FQNNGV. V was pared by 1 base and J by 2 bases, with 6 bases of the junction left unmatched. The CDR3 runs 19 residues. CDR3 nucleotides: TGTGCCAGCAGCTTAGCGGGGACTAGCGGGAGGGCCTTCACAGATACGCAGTATTTT. The encoded protein is CASSLAGTSGRAFTDTQYF.

The V call is TRBV4-3, the J call TRBJ2-3; possibly TRBD1 for D (5 bases). The CDR3 covers 13 residues. Germline V gene data show CDR1 as LGHNA and CDR2 as YSLEER. V lost 1 base and J 3 bases, leaving 5 bases between the germline ends. CDR3: CASSQGTTDTQYF. CDR3 bases: TGCGCCAGCAGCCAAGGGACAACAGATACGCAGTATTTT.

The chain links TRBV7-6 to TRBJ1-4; 11 nucleotides match TRBD1. V gave up 8 bases and J gave up 7 bases; unmatched junction bases: 0. The germline V gene encodes CDR1 SGHVS and CDR2 FNYEAQ. The CDR3 is 12 amino acids. The CDR3 is CASGTGGEKLFF. The CDR3 coding sequence is TGTGCCAGCGGGACAGGGGGTGAAAAACTGTTTTTT.

The V call is TRBV12-3 or TRBV12-4, the J call TRBJ1-2; TRBD1 is a possible D gene (5 bases). The CDR3 has 13 residues. V lost 6 bases to trimming and J lost 3 bases, with 11 bases between them. CDR3 coding DNA: TGTGCCAGCAGCCGAGGGGCAGACTATGGCTACACCTTC. Amino acid sequence: CASSRGADYGYTF.

By share of the sample, this clonotype is medium-sized. The rearrangement links TRBV10-3 to TRBJ2-7, with 7 bases lining up with TRBD1. J lost 3 bases, V lost 4 bases, and 6 bases had no gene match. This CDR3 has 14 residues. Germline V gene data show CDR1 as ENHRY and CDR2 as SYGVKD. DNA of the CDR3: TGTGCCATCAGTGGGGGGACAGCCCTCTACGAGCAGTACTTC. It yields the protein CAISGGTALYEQYF.

This clonotype was observed a few times. J is TRBJ2-1 and V is TRBV6-2 or TRBV6-3; TRBD2 matches at 12 bases. This CDR3 contains 17 residues. Germline lookup yields CDR1 MNHEY and CDR2 SVGEGT. The V and J ends lost 4 bases and 4 bases, in that order; junction bases with no gene match: 8. The CDR3: CASSSQLAGGLYNEQFF. The CDR3 nucleotides read TGTGCCAGCAGTTCCCAGCTAGCGGGGGGGCTTTACAATGAGCAGTTCTTC.

The CDR3 spells CASSHESSYNEQFF. The CDR3 DNA is TGTGCCAGCAGCCACGAGAGCTCCTACAATGAGCAGTTCTTC. The J gene is TRBJ2-1, the V gene TRBV14; D is ambiguous. The CDR3 contains 14 residues. The V end lost 3 bases, the J end lost 0 bases, and 6 bases lay between the germline ends. CDR1 and CDR2 from the germline V gene are SGHDN and FVKESK.

The chain joins TRBV28 to TRBJ1-1; 8 nucleotides align to TRBD1. The CDR3 has 15 amino acids. Germline V CDR1 and CDR2: MDHEN, SYDVKM. The V gene end was trimmed by 5 bases and the J gene end by 6 bases; junction bases not matched to a gene: 11. DNA of the CDR3: TGTGCCAGCAGTCCCCCCCCCTCGACAGGGGCTGAAGCTTTCTTT. As protein: CASSPPPSTGAEAFF.

The gene calls are TRBV2 and TRBJ2-2; 7 bases match TRBD1. Germline-derived CDR1 and CDR2 are SNHLY and FYNNEI. V lost 6 bases, J lost 0 bases, and 4 bases stayed unmatched. The CDR3 has 15 residues. The CDR3 protein is CASRSGTANTGELFF. CDR3 DNA: TGTGCCAGCAGATCCGGGACAGCGAACACCGGGGAGCTGTTTTTT. Drawing the rest from reference TRBV2 and TRBJ2-2, the complete variable domain is EPEVTQTPSHQVTQMGQEVILRCVPISNHLYFYWYRQILGQKVEFLVSFYNNEISEKSEIFDDQFSVERPDGSNFTLKIRSTKLEDSAMYFCASRSGTANTGELFFGEGSRLTVL.